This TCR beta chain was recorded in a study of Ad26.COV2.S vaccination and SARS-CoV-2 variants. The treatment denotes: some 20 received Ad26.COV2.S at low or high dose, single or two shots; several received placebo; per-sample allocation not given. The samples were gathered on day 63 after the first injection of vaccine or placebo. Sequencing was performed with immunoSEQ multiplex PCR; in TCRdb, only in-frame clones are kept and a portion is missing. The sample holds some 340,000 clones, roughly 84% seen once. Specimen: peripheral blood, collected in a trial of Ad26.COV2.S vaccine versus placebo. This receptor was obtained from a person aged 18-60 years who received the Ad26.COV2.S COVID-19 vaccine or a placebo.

The CDR3 coding sequence is TGTGCCTGGAGTGTGGGTAGCGGCACAGATACGCAGTATTTT. Its translation is CAWSVGSGTDTQYF. J is TRBJ2-3 and V is TRBV30; a weak D match, TRBD2 (5 bases). CDR3 length: 14 residues. Germline V gene data show CDR1 as GTSNPN and CDR2 as SVGIG (reference sequence). V was cut by 0 bases and J by 1 base, with 8 bases left in between.